The sequence of this T cell receptor (beta chain) was determined in a study of blood T cell repertoires in COVID-19. The overall study: The United States, Italy and Spain provided the acute and convalescent COVID-19 samples.

Assay: immunoSEQ multiplex PCR; the TCRdb copy retains only in-frame clones and omits some. This table holds 350,000 to 400,000 clones, roughly 91% found once. This CDR3 has 16 residues. Trimming cost V 6 bases and J 1 base; bases outside gene matches: 11. Looked up from germline, CDR1 is LNHDA and CDR2 is SQIVND (reference sequence). Sequencing was done on a sample of PBMCs or T cells enriched from blood (not recorded which). The sequence was obtained from a woman in her twenties or thirties who had recovered from COVID-19. The chain is built from TRBV19 and TRBJ1-2, with TRBD1 matching 7 bases. In nucleotides, the CDR3 is TGTGCCAGTAGGCTAGCCGGGACAGACCTTAACTATGGCTACACCTTC. Translation gives CASRLAGTDLNYGYTF.